The 27 T cell receptor beta chains in this list originate from one sample, sequenced in a study of T cell repertoires in cytomegalovirus infection. TCRdb independently ran MiXCR on the reads; one entry per CDR3 protein. Here the sample spans some 150,000 distinct CDR3 sequences, 20% to 25% being singletons. Material for sequencing was PBMCs. These receptors were collected from a human donor in good health (CMV status not recorded). Some clones in this sample may be carry-over from other donors' samples.

This clonotype occurred many times. The chain employs TRBV7-4 and TRBJ1-4, with 7 bases matching TRBD1. CDR1 SGHVT and CDR2 SQSDAQ come from the germline V gene. The CDR3 length is 18 residues. After removal of 5 bases from V and 0 bases from J, the junction contained 12 bases not matched to a gene. The CDR3 nucleotides read TGTGCCAGCAGCGAACCGGGACAGAAGGTACCAACTAATGAAAAACTGTTTTTT. This encodes CASSEPGQKVPTNEKLFF. Based on the CDR3 plus reference TRBV7-4 and TRBJ1-4, the full variable domain is GAGVSQSPRYKVAKRGRDVALRCDSISGHVTLYWYRQTLGQGSEVLTYSQSDAQRDKSGRPSGRFSAERPERSVSTLKIQRTEQGDSAVYLCASSEPGQKVPTNEKLFFGSGTQLSVL.

The table lists this clonotype with a few counts. The gene calls are TRBV5-8 and TRBJ2-2; D is unresolved. V was clipped by 1 base and J by 1 base, with 8 bases between them. Germline assignment: CDR1 SGHTS and CDR2 YDEGEE. The CDR3 loop spans 15 amino acids. The CDR3 spells CASSLRLGNTGELFF. In DNA form, the CDR3 reads TGTGCCAGCAGCTTGCGATTGGGGAACACCGGGGAGCTGTTTTTT.

A word on this clonotype: This may come from a read error, since a much larger clone is one base off. This chain joins TRBV7-6 and TRBJ2-5; 7 bases match TRBD2. The V segment lost 4 bases and the J segment 3 bases; nucleotides outside the gene matches: 14. In germline, CDR1 is SGHVS, CDR2 FNYEAQ. The CDR3 covers 17 residues. The DNA of the CDR3 is TGTGCCAGCAGCTCCCTTGGGAGAGCGGGGTACAAAGAGACCCAGTACTTC. It translates to CASSSLGRAGYKETQYF. The full variable domain, its missing parts supplied by reference TRBV7-6 and TRBJ2-5, is GAGVSQSPRYKVTKRGQDVALRCDPISGHVSLYWYRQALGQGPEFLTYFNYEAQQDKSGLPNDRFSAERPEGSISTLTIQRTEQRDSAMYRCASSSLGRAGYKETQYFGPGTRLLVL.

This clonotype was counted only a few times. J is TRBJ2-1 and V is TRBV5-5; D is ambiguous. CDR1 and CDR2 from the germline V gene are SGHKS and YYEKEE (reference sequence). CDR3 length equals 14 residues. V lost 2 bases and J lost 5, with 11 bases in between. CDR3 sequence reads: CASSLGLFNNEQFF. The CDR3, as DNA: TGTGCCAGCAGCTTAGGGCTTTTCAACAATGAGCAGTTCTTC. Full variable domain (outside the CDR3, taken from reference TRBV5-5 and TRBJ2-1): DAGVTQSPTHLIKTRGQQVTLRCSPISGHKSVSWYQQVLGQGPQFIFQYYEKEERGRGNFPDRFSARQFPNYSSELNVNALLLGDSALYLCASSLGLFNNEQFFGPGTRLTVL.

Ten or more counts support this clonotype. This chain uses TRBV7-2 with TRBJ1-5, with a weak D call TRBD1 (5 bases). The CDR3 covers 14 residues. Trimming pared 7 bases from V and 0 bases from J, leaving 10 bases between. Germline V gene data show CDR1 as SGHTA and CDR2 as FQGNSA. The chain's CDR3 is CASKEGNSNQPQHF. In nucleotides, the CDR3 is TGTGCCAGCAAGGAGGGGAATAGCAATCAGCCCCAGCATTTT.

Only one count was recorded for this clonotype. Here the CDR3 reads CASSDPSGSNQPQHF. CDR3 bases: TGTGCCAGCAGTGACCCGTCAGGGAGCAATCAGCCCCAGCATTTT. The chain employs TRBV28 and TRBJ1-5; TRBD1 is a possible D gene (5 bases). This CDR3 is built from 15 residues. From germline, CDR1 is MDHEN and CDR2 SYDVKM. Trimming took 5 bases from V and 1 from J, leaving 12 bases between them.

This clonotype has at least ten counts. The chain recombines TRBV7-2 with TRBJ2-7; the D is unclear. The CDR3 consists of 13 residues. The germline V and J ends were trimmed by 1 base and 7 bases, with 11 bases remaining between them. Germline V CDR1 and CDR2: SGHTA, FQGNSA. The CDR3 sequence is CASSLGRFWEQYF. CDR3 nucleotide sequence: TGTGCCAGCAGCTTAGGCCGATTTTGGGAGCAGTACTTC. Variable domain in full (rest from reference TRBV7-2 and TRBJ2-7): GAGVSQSPSNKVTEKGKDVELRCDPISGHTALYWYRQSLGQGLEFLIYFQGNSAPDKSGLPSDRFSAERTGGSVSTLTIQRTQQEDSAVYLCASSLGRFWEQYFGPGTRLTVT.

This clonotype has at least ten counts. This chain links TRBV28 with TRBJ2-5; tentative D call: TRBD1 (6 bases). The CDR3 consists of 13 residues. V lost 6 bases, J lost 3 bases, and 11 bases lay in between. The V gene's germline CDR1 is MDHEN and CDR2 SYDVKM. The CDR3 region has the DNA TGTGCCAGCAGACTGACAGGTGAAGAGACCCAGTACTTC. It yields the protein CASRLTGEETQYF.

This clonotype was picked up a small number of times. This sequence joins TRBV20-1 and TRBJ2-7; 7 bases align to TRBD1. J was trimmed by 6 bases and V by 5 bases; bases with no gene match: 13. Germline CDR1 reads DFQATT; CDR2 reads SNEGSKA (reference sequence). The CDR3 sequence is 14 residues long. CDR3 coding DNA: TGCAGTGCTCACGCAGGGGGTAGTCGACGCGAGCAGTACTTC. Residues: CSAHAGGSRREQYF.

This clonotype was seen ten or more times. The J gene is TRBJ2-4, the V gene TRBV7-8; 7 bases line up with TRBD2. This CDR3 region has 14 residues. Germline CDR1 reads SGHVS; CDR2 reads FQNEAQ. With 0 bases clipped from V and 8 bases from J, the junction kept 4 bases outside the gene matches. CDR3 region: CASSLAAAGDIQYF. CDR3 nucleotides: TGTGCCAGCAGCTTAGCGGCGGCGGGAGACATTCAGTACTTC.

This clonotype was counted many times. This chain joins TRBV28 and TRBJ1-5; TRBD1 is a possible D gene (5 bases). The CDR3 is 16 residues long. Germline CDR1 is MDHEN and CDR2 is SYDVKM. Trimming shortened V by 4 bases and J by 0 bases, and 13 bases separated the two germline ends. The CDR3 DNA sequence: TGTGCCAGCAGTTCCCCCTTGACAGATAGCAATCAGCCCCAGCATTTT. Its protein product is CASSSPLTDSNQPQHF.

This clonotype was counted only a few times. The chain uses TRBV20-1 and TRBJ2-7; 10 nucleotides match TRBD1. The V gene end was trimmed by 3 bases and the J gene end by 1 base; junction bases not matched to a gene: 6. CDR1 and CDR2 (germline): DFQATT, SNEGSKA (reference sequence). There are 15 residues in the CDR3. CDR3: CSASAPGQGSYEQYF. CDR3 sequence (DNA): TGCAGTGCTAGTGCACCGGGACAGGGGTCCTACGAGCAGTACTTC.

The V and J genes are TRBV20-1 and TRBJ1-3; D not resolved. The CDR3 spans 15 residues. Germline CDR1 DFQATT, CDR2 SNEGSKA (reference sequence). The germline V and J ends were trimmed by 3 bases and 0 bases, with 12 bases remaining between them. The CDR3: CSASSVGGSGNTIYF. The CDR3 DNA sequence: TGCAGTGCTAGTAGTGTCGGAGGCTCTGGAAACACCATATATTTT.

Comments on this clonotype: The junction departs from the called germline gene at one end, perhaps through a read error. V and J are TRBV19 and TRBJ1-1; TRBD1 is a possible D gene (6 bases). CDR3 length: 14 residues. Per germline, CDR1 LNHDA and CDR2 SQIVND (reference sequence). CDR3 residues: CASSTQTGVAEAFF. The CDR3 DNA sequence: TGTGCGAGTAGTACTCAGACAGGAGTTGCCGAAGCTTTCTTT. The whole variable domain, remainder taken from reference TRBV19 and TRBJ1-1, is DGGITQSPKYLFRKEGQNVTLSCEQNLNHDAMYWYRQDPGQGLRLIYYSQIVNDFQKGDIAEGYSVSREKKESFPLTVTSAQKNPTAFYLCASSTQTGVAEAFFGQGTRLTVV.

This clonotype showed up just a few times. The chain recombines TRBV28 with TRBJ2-7; a weak D match, TRBD2 (5 bases). V was cut by 1 base and J by 1 base, with 17 bases left in between. The CDR3 is made up of 17 amino acids. Germline loops: CDR1 MDHEN, CDR2 SYDVKM. The CDR3 DNA reads as TGTGCCAGCAGTTTATTTGCTAGCAGCCTTTCTTCCTACGAGCAGTACTTC. This encodes CASSLFASSLSSYEQYF. The full variable domain, with the rest looked up from reference TRBV28 and TRBJ2-7, is DVKVTQSSRYLVKRTGEKVFLECVQDMDHENMFWYRQDPGLGLRLIYFSYDVKMKEKGDIPEGYSVSREKKERFSLILESASTNQTSMYLCASSLFASSLSSYEQYFGPGTRLTVT.

This clonotype was counted between two and nine times. Written as DNA, the CDR3 is TGCAGTGCTAGAGGGCTGAGTGGAAACACAGATACGCAGTATTTT. As protein: CSARGLSGNTDTQYF. The gene calls are TRBV20-1 and TRBJ2-3; D uncertain. CDR3 length: 15 residues. CDR1 and CDR2 from the germline V gene are DFQATT and SNEGSKA (reference sequence). Trimming shortened V by 1 base and J by 2 bases, and 13 bases separated the two germline ends.

The chain joins TRBV18 to TRBJ2-5; D may be TRBD2 (5 bases). Germline CDR1 and CDR2: KGHSH and LQKENI. V gave up 5 bases and J gave up 5 bases, with 12 bases separating them. The CDR3 has 13 amino acids. The CDR3 loop is CASSRWETETQYF. The CDR3 coding sequence is TGTGCCAGCTCAAGGTGGGAGACGGAGACCCAGTACTTC.

This clonotype was counted between two and nine times. The rearrangement joins TRBV7-9 to TRBJ2-1; TRBD2 agrees at 8 bases. With 1 base clipped from V and 7 bases from J, the junction kept 9 bases outside the gene matches. CDR1 is SEHNR and CDR2 is FQNEAQ in the germline V gene (reference sequence). The CDR3 extends over 16 amino acids. The DNA of the CDR3 is TGTGCCAGCAGCTTAGTAGCGGGACCTAGGGGTAATGAGCAGTTCTTC. The encoded protein is CASSLVAGPRGNEQFF.

This clonotype has only a few counts. The chain joins TRBV11-2 to TRBJ2-3; D remains ambiguous. This CDR3 contains 16 residues. V was shortened by 0 bases and J by 0 bases, with 10 bases between the two germline ends. Germline V gene lookup returns CDR1 SGHAT and CDR2 FQNNGV. The CDR3 coding sequence is TGTGCCAGCAGCTTAGATCCCCCTGGGAGCACAGATACGCAGTATTTT. Protein sequence: CASSLDPPGSTDTQYF.

At least ten counts were recorded for this clonotype. The rearrangement links TRBV7-8 to TRBJ2-5; 13 bases match TRBD2. Germline V lookup: CDR1 SGHVS, CDR2 FQNEAQ. V dropped 8 bases and J dropped 5; count of bases not matched to a gene: 8. The CDR3 consists of 15 residues. The CDR3 sequence is CASVPTSGRAETQYF. The CDR3 nucleotides read TGTGCCAGCGTCCCCACTAGCGGGAGGGCGGAGACCCAGTACTTC.

This clonotype was observed many times. The chain employs TRBV7-8 and TRBJ1-5; D remains ambiguous. The CDR3 runs 15 residues. Trimming stripped 4 bases from V and 3 bases from J, with 13 bases between. Germline V gene data show CDR1 as SGHVS and CDR2 as FQNEAQ. CDR3 sequence: CASSSTTRVNQPQHF. CDR3 nucleotides: TGTGCCAGCAGCTCCACGACACGAGTCAATCAGCCCCAGCATTTT. Drawing the rest from reference TRBV7-8 and TRBJ1-5, the complete variable domain is GAGVSQSPRYKVAKRGQDVALRCDPISGHVSLFWYQQALGQGPEFLTYFQNEAQLDKSGLPSDRFFAERPEGSVSTLKIQRTQQEDSAVYLCASSSTTRVNQPQHFGDGTRLSIL.

The chain uses TRBV28 and TRBJ1-1, with D tentatively TRBD1 (5 bases). V lost 3 bases, J lost 3 bases, and 14 bases lay in between. The CDR3 runs to 15 residues. In germline, CDR1 is MDHEN, CDR2 SYDVKM. The CDR3 bases are TGTGCCAGCAGTTTTGGAGGGACGGGGGACACTGAAGCTTTCTTT. The encoded protein is CASSFGGTGDTEAFF. Drawing the rest from reference TRBV28 and TRBJ1-1, the complete variable domain is DVKVTQSSRYLVKRTGEKVFLECVQDMDHENMFWYRQDPGLGLRLIYFSYDVKMKEKGDIPEGYSVSREKKERFSLILESASTNQTSMYLCASSFGGTGDTEAFFGQGTRLTVV.

This rearrangement joins TRBV28 to TRBJ2-2; 10 positions agree with TRBD1. V was clipped by 6 bases and J by 7 bases; unmatched bases: 8. Germline lookup yields CDR1 MDHEN and CDR2 SYDVKM. This CDR3 is 15 amino acids long. This chain's CDR3 is CASSSGTGVDGELFF. The CDR3 DNA follows: TGTGCCAGCAGCTCCGGGACAGGGGTGGACGGGGAGCTGTTTTTT.

At least ten counts were recorded for this clonotype. The V and J genes are TRBV7-8 and TRBJ2-7; D gene uncertain. The V and J ends lost 1 base and 0 bases respectively, with 13 bases between them. The germline V gene has CDR1 SGHVS and CDR2 FQNEAQ. This CDR3 is 16 amino acids long. CDR3 bases: TGTGCCAGCAGCTTAGGGCTAGAGCCCTACTCCTACGAGCAGTACTTC. This gives the protein CASSLGLEPYSYEQYF.

This chain connects TRBV29-1 to TRBJ2-7; perhaps D is TRBD1 or TRBD2 (6 bases each). The length of the CDR3 is 13 residues. Germline V lookup: CDR1 SQVTM, CDR2 ANQGSEA. The V end was cut by 4 bases, the J end by 3 bases, with 13 bases between. The CDR3 region is CSVVGGPIYEQYF. CDR3 coding DNA: TGCAGCGTTGTAGGGGGGCCGATCTACGAGCAGTACTTC.

V usage is TRBV5-6 and J usage is TRBJ2-1, with D hard to call. V was cut by 0 bases and J by 0 bases, with 10 bases left in between. The CDR3 has 16 amino acids. Germline CDR1 SGHDT, CDR2 YYEEEE. The CDR3 here is CASSLVGESSYNEQFF. The CDR3 DNA reads as TGTGCCAGCAGCTTGGTGGGCGAAAGCTCCTACAATGAGCAGTTCTTC. Combining the CDR3 with reference TRBV5-6 and TRBJ2-1 gives the whole variable domain DAGVTQSPTHLIKTRGQQVTLRCSPKSGHDTVSWYQQALGQGPQFIFQYYEEEERQRGNFPDRFSGHQFPNYSSELNVNALLLGDSALYLCASSLVGESSYNEQFFGPGTRLTVL.

This clonotype was counted a few times. The gene calls are TRBV19 and TRBJ1-5, with D possibly matching TRBD1 (6 bases). Trimming removed 6 bases from V and 7 bases from J, with 19 bases in between. The CDR3 covers 15 residues. From germline, CDR1 is LNHDA and CDR2 SQIVND (reference sequence). The CDR3 sequence is CASRVGGGAGQPQHF. DNA for the CDR3: TGTGCCAGTAGAGTTGGAGGGGGGGCAGGGCAGCCCCAGCATTTT.